The 23 T cell receptor beta chains given below trace back to one sample, sequenced in a study of blood T cell repertoires in COVID-19. Repertoires were generated with immunoSEQ multiplex PCR, while TCRdb's copy carries only in-frame clones and drops some. This table has about 26,000 clones, 90% to 95% appearing once. Specimen: peripheral blood. The source of these receptors is a human donor in a cohort sampled during active COVID-19.

The V call is TRBV5-1, the J call TRBJ2-3; 13 bases line up with TRBD2. Germline V CDR1 and CDR2: SGHRS, YFSETQ. This CDR3 contains 14 residues. V shed 7 bases, J shed 4 bases, and the junction held 3 bases outside the gene matches. The chain's CDR3 is CASWTSGSADTQYF. CDR3 sequence (DNA): TGCGCCAGCTGGACTAGCGGGAGCGCAGATACGCAGTATTTT. Supplemented by reference TRBV5-1 and TRBJ2-3, the full variable domain reads KAGVTQTPRYLIKTRGQQVTLSCSPISGHRSVSWYQQTPGQGLQFLFEYFSETQRNKGNFPGRFSGRQFSNSRSEMNVSTLELGDSALYLCASWTSGSADTQYFGPGTRLTVL.

The chain has TRBV7-9 and TRBJ2-3; 10 bases align to TRBD2. CDR1 is SEHNR and CDR2 is FQNEAQ in the germline V gene (reference sequence). V lost 3 bases, J lost 3 bases, and 6 bases stayed unmatched. The CDR3 length is 16 residues. In DNA form, the CDR3 reads TGTGCCAGCAGCTTCCCCCCTAGCGGGAGTACAGATACGCAGTATTTT. Its translation: CASSFPPSGSTDTQYF.

This clone qualifies as medium-sized. J is TRBJ2-1 and V is TRBV11-2; 7 bases map to TRBD1. The junction had 9 bases not matched to a gene; V was cut back by 5 bases and J by 8 bases. Per the germline V gene, CDR1 is SGHAT and CDR2 is FQNNGV. This CDR3 has 14 amino acids. CDR3 sequence (DNA): TGTGCCAGCAGCCACGGACAGGCAGTCGATGAGCAGTTCTTC. Encoded protein: CASSHGQAVDEQFF.

V is TRBV5-1 and J is TRBJ2-3; 11 bases fit TRBD2. CDR1 is SGHRS and CDR2 is YFSETQ in the germline V gene. The CDR3 contains 15 residues. The V gene end was trimmed by 6 bases and the J gene end by 2 bases; junction bases not matched to a gene: 5. DNA of the CDR3: TGCGCCAGCACCAATAGCGGGAGGGCCACAGATACGCAGTATTTT. It encodes CASTNSGRATDTQYF. Using reference TRBV5-1 and TRBJ2-3 for the parts outside the CDR3, the full variable domain is KAGVTQTPRYLIKTRGQQVTLSCSPISGHRSVSWYQQTPGQGLQFLFEYFSETQRNKGNFPGRFSGRQFSNSRSEMNVSTLELGDSALYLCASTNSGRATDTQYFGPGTRLTVL.

This chain uses TRBV5-1 with TRBJ1-1; perhaps TRBD1 as D (5 bases). Germline V gene sequence: CDR1 SGHRS, CDR2 YFSETQ. The length of the CDR3 is 15 residues. The V end was cut by 4 bases, the J end by 0 bases, with 13 bases between. CDR3 region: CASSTSQTVNTEAFF. CDR3 nucleotides: TGCGCCAGCAGCACCTCTCAGACAGTGAACACTGAAGCTTTCTTT.

J is TRBJ2-7 and V is TRBV25-1; TRBD1 agrees at 8 bases. Germline CDR1 reads MGHDK; CDR2 reads SYGVNS. V was clipped by 3 bases and J by 2 bases; unmatched bases: 12. The CDR3 extends over 17 amino acids. Here the CDR3 DNA reads TGTGCCAGCAGTGATCTCGGGACAGGACGTCGCGCCTACGAGCAGTACTTC. Protein sequence: CASSDLGTGRRAYEQYF.

The chain joins TRBV24-1 to TRBJ2-3; 8 positions agree with TRBD1. V shed 1 base and J 4 bases; nucleotides not matched to a gene: 3. This CDR3 is built from 15 residues. Germline CDR1 reads KGHDR; CDR2 reads SFDVKD. CDR3 DNA sequence: TGTGCCACCAGTGATTTAGGACAGGGCCCAGATACGCAGTATTTT. Its translation: CATSDLGQGPDTQYF.

The chain combines TRBV5-5 with TRBJ1-6, with D uncertain. Per germline, CDR1 SGHKS and CDR2 YYEKEE (reference sequence). The V end lost 1 base, the J end lost 7 bases, and 12 bases lay between the germline ends. The CDR3 runs to 15 residues. This CDR3 reads CASSLIVPANSPLHF. For the CDR3, the DNA is TGTGCCAGCAGCTTGATAGTCCCAGCGAATTCACCCCTCCACTTT.

The chain recombines TRBV5-1 with TRBJ2-3, with D possibly TRBD2 on 6 matching bases. Germline V gene data show CDR1 as SGHRS and CDR2 as YFSETQ. The CDR3 spans 17 residues. Trimming shortened V by 4 bases and J by 4 bases, and 22 bases separated the two germline ends. The CDR3 here is CASSPPSGAVGADTQYF. The CDR3 nucleotides read TGCGCCAGCAGCCCACCCTCGGGAGCGGTGGGAGCAGATACGCAGTATTTT. Looking up the rest from reference TRBV5-1 and TRBJ2-3 gives the full variable domain: KAGVTQTPRYLIKTRGQQVTLSCSPISGHRSVSWYQQTPGQGLQFLFEYFSETQRNKGNFPGRFSGRQFSNSRSEMNVSTLELGDSALYLCASSPPSGAVGADTQYFGPGTRLTVL.

The chain joins TRBV6-6 to TRBJ2-3; D uncertain. There are 13 residues in the CDR3. Germline V gene lookup returns CDR1 MNHNY and CDR2 SVGAGI (reference sequence). V was trimmed by 5 bases and J by 5 bases, leaving 11 bases between them. The DNA of the CDR3 is TGTGCCAGCAGTGTCGGCGGCTTAGATACGCAGTATTTT. Amino acid sequence: CASSVGGLDTQYF.

The V call is TRBV3-1 (or the pseudogene TRBV3-2), the J call TRBJ1-2; D may be TRBD1 (5 bases). The CDR3 totals 14 residues. Germline loops: CDR1 LGHDT, CDR2 YNNKEL (reference sequence). Trimming stripped 4 bases from V and 4 bases from J, with 13 bases between. CDR3 sequence (DNA): TGTGCCAGCAGCCCGGCGACAGCCGGCTATGGCTACACCTTC. Residues: CASSPATAGYGYTF.

V gene TRBV2 combines with J gene TRBJ2-7, with 10 bases fitting TRBD1. The CDR3 has 14 residues. With 7 bases clipped from V and 0 bases from J, the junction kept 3 bases outside the gene matches. The germline V gene encodes CDR1 SNHLY and CDR2 FYNNEI. CDR3 bases: TGTGCCAGCAAGGGGGACAGGGGCTCCTACGAGCAGTACTTC. Amino acid sequence: CASKGDRGSYEQYF.

The genes are TRBV3-1 (or the pseudogene TRBV3-2) and TRBJ1-3, with 9 bases aligning to TRBD1. CDR3 length: 15 residues. The V gene end was trimmed by 4 bases and the J gene end by 4 bases; junction bases not matched to a gene: 5. Germline CDR1 and CDR2: LGHDT and YNNKEL (reference sequence). CDR3 loop: CASSLSGTGGNTIYF. CDR3 in DNA: TGTGCCAGCAGCCTCTCCGGGACAGGGGGAAACACCATATATTTT.

The chain links TRBV5-1 to TRBJ2-5; D is perhaps TRBD2 (6 bases). From germline, CDR1 is SGHRS and CDR2 YFSETQ. V was pared by 4 bases and J by 0 bases, with 10 bases between. The CDR3 consists of 14 residues. The CDR3 reads CASSLGGYQETQYF. In DNA, the CDR3 is TGCGCCAGCAGCCTTGGGGGGTACCAAGAGACCCAGTACTTC.

V is TRBV2 and J is TRBJ2-4, with 7 bases identical to TRBD1. Germline V gene sequence: CDR1 SNHLY, CDR2 FYNNEI. V lost 6 bases to trimming and J lost 4 bases; unmatched junction nucleotides: 3. The CDR3 sequence is 13 residues long. CDR3 nucleotide sequence: TGTGCCAGCAGCCGGGACAGTAAAAACATTCAGTACTTC. It encodes CASSRDSKNIQYF.

This clone came up once. V is TRBV3-1 (or the pseudogene TRBV3-2) and J is TRBJ2-3; 7 bases line up with TRBD2. The CDR3 length is 16 residues. J was trimmed by 0 bases and V by 2 bases; bases with no gene match: 5. Germline CDR1 and CDR2: LGHDT and YNNKEL (reference sequence). The chain's CDR3 is CASSQQWGGSTDTQYF. The CDR3 bases are TGTGCCAGCAGCCAACAATGGGGAGGGAGCACAGATACGCAGTATTTT.

Only a few counts were recorded for this clone. The rearrangement joins TRBV3-1 (or the pseudogene TRBV3-2) to TRBJ2-7; D gene uncertain. The germline V gene encodes CDR1 LGHDT and CDR2 YNNKEL (reference sequence). CDR3 length: 14 residues. The V end lost 1 base, the J end lost 3 bases, and 10 bases lay between the germline ends. As DNA, the CDR3 is TGTGCCAGCAGCCAAGCCCCGTCCAGCTACGAGCAGTACTTC. Translation gives CASSQAPSSYEQYF.

This chain joins TRBV11-3 and TRBJ1-6; maybe TRBD1 (5 bases). CDR1 and CDR2 from the germline V gene are SGHNT and YENEEA. The CDR3 contains 14 residues. Deletions cut 0 bases from V and 6 bases from J, with 6 bases between. The CDR3 DNA sequence: TGTGCCAGCAGCTTAGATAGGGGTAATTCACCCCTCCACTTT. This gives the protein CASSLDRGNSPLHF.

This chain links TRBV28 with TRBJ2-2; D may be TRBD2 (6 bases). The length of the CDR3 is 16 residues. The germline gives CDR1 MDHEN, CDR2 SYDVKM. The V gene lost 5 bases and the J gene lost 4 bases, with 17 bases spanning the gap. Here the CDR3 DNA reads TGTGCCAGCAGTCAACTTTCGGGAGTGGGCACCGGGGAGCTGTTTTTT. Translating gives CASSQLSGVGTGELFF.

This chain joins TRBV7-2 and TRBJ1-1; D is unresolved. This CDR3 has 13 amino acids. Germline CDR1 SGHTA, CDR2 FQGNSA. V lost 5 bases to trimming and J lost 0 bases, with 7 bases between them. The CDR3, as DNA: TGTGCCAGCAGCGAGGGCATGAACACTGAAGCTTTCTTT. Translation gives CASSEGMNTEAFF. The full variable domain, its missing parts supplied by reference TRBV7-2 and TRBJ1-1, is GAGVSQSPSNKVTEKGKDVELRCDPISGHTALYWYRQSLGQGLEFLIYFQGNSAPDKSGLPSDRFSAERTGGSVSTLTIQRTQQEDSAVYLCASSEGMNTEAFFGQGTRLTVV.

V is TRBV6-5 and J is TRBJ2-2; 7 bases line up with TRBD2. This CDR3 is built from 15 residues. V lost 7 bases, J lost 7 bases, and 12 bases stayed unmatched. Germline assignment: CDR1 MNHEY and CDR2 SVGAGI. The CDR3 spells CASKRLATGGGELFF. CDR3 nucleotides: TGTGCCAGCAAGCGGCTAGCGACGGGAGGCGGGGAGCTGTTTTTT.

The chain carries TRBV4-1 and TRBJ1-5; the D gene is possibly TRBD1 (6 bases). This CDR3 comprises 13 residues. Germline-derived CDR1 and CDR2 are MGHRA and YSYEKL. Trimming removed 0 bases at V and 7 bases at J, with 7 bases between. The CDR3 sequence: CASSQEGAQPQHF. The CDR3 DNA follows: TGCGCCAGCAGCCAAGAGGGGGCACAGCCCCAGCATTTT.

Details on this clone: The junction departs from the called germline gene at one end, perhaps through a read error. The chain couples TRBV4-2 to TRBJ2-5, with TRBD2 matching over 7 bases. This CDR3 comprises 16 residues. Germline assignment: CDR1 LGHNA and CDR2 YNFKEQ. This CDR3 reads CASSQASGTHQETQYF. The CDR3 region has the DNA TGTGCCAGCAGCCAGGCCAGCGGGACGCACCAGGAGACCCAGTACTTC.